The clone carrying this TCR beta chain was seen a handful of times. The antigen remains undetermined. These data are taken from a study of CD8+ T cells in alopecia areata. Study-level information: Treated patients swallowed 5 to 10 mg of oral tofacitinib twice daily.

Extracted RNA was reverse transcribed into cDNA, the sequencing template. The method was immunoSEQ multiplex PCR; TCRdb's version includes in-frame clones alone and lacks a portion of them. Here the sample spans approximately 150,000 clones, 58% being singletons. The study's findings and limits: Clonality exceeded that of normal scalp in lesional scalp, most notably in alopecia totalis/universalis.

Germline V CDR1 and CDR2: SEHNR, FQNEAQ (reference sequence). The junction had 5 bases not matched to a gene; V was cut back by 1 base and J by 3 bases. The CDR3 is made up of 16 amino acids. Treatment reported: oral pan-JAK inhibitor, 5-10 mg twice daily. V gene TRBV7-9 combines with J gene TRBJ1-2; 10 positions match TRBD1. The sequence derives from a human donor with alopecia areata. Sequences were derived from CD4+ T cells sorted from blood, sampled at approximately week 56, from a patient treated with tofacitinib. The CDR3 coding sequence is TGTGCCAGCAGCTTAGACCCCGGACAGGGGGACTATGGCTACACCTTC. Amino acids: CASSLDPGQGDYGYTF.